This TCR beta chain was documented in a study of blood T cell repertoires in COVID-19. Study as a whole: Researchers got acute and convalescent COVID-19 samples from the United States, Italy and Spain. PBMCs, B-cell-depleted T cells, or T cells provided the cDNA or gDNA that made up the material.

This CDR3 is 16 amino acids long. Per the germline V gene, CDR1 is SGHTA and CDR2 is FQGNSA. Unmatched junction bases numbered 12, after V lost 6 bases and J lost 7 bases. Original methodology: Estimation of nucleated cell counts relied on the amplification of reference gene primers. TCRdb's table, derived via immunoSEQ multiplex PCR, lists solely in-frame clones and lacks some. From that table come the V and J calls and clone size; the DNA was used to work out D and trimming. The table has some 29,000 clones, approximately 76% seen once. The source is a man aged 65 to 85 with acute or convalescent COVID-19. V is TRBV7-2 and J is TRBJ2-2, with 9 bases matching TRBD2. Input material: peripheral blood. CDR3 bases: TGTGCCAGCAGGGGAGGGCTAGCGGGGAAGGGCGGGGAGCTGTTTTTT. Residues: CASRGGLAGKGGELFF.